These 8 T cell receptor beta chains were sequenced from one sample in a study of spatial heterogeneity in lung cancer. Time point denoted: blood at routine non-recurrence follow-up after resection. Unsorted whole RNA samples from tumor, nontumor lung or frozen PBMC were sequenced. TCRdb reprocessed the 5' RACE reads with MiXCR, giving one entry per CDR3 protein. The data hold under 150,000 distinct CDR3 sequences, with less than 15% observed a single time. The sample in question was PBMCs, obtained at follow-up. These receptors were collected from a male donor with early-stage non-small cell lung cancer.

The chain joins TRBV6-5 to TRBJ2-6; D is undetermined. V lost 5 bases to trimming and J lost 0 bases, with 5 bases between them. Germline V gives CDR1 MNHEY, CDR2 SVGAGI. The CDR3 totals 14 residues. The CDR3 region has the DNA TGTGCCAGCAGTCTCGCCTCTGGGGCCAACGTCCTGACTTTC. It specifies CASSLASGANVLTF.

The J gene is TRBJ1-1, the V gene TRBV18; perhaps TRBD1 as D (6 bases). Germline V gene data show CDR1 as KGHSH and CDR2 as LQKENI. CDR3 size: 14 residues. Trimming took off 3 bases at V and 1 base at J, with 9 bases between the two ends. DNA of the CDR3: TGTGCCAGCTCACCCAGGACAGAGAACACTGAAGCTTTCTTT. It yields the protein CASSPRTENTEAFF.

The J gene is TRBJ2-1, the V gene TRBV4-1; D remains ambiguous. CDR3 length: 17 amino acids. Between the trimmed V and J ends, which lost 0 bases and 0 bases, there was a span of 12 bases. Germline V gene data show CDR1 as MGHRA and CDR2 as YSYEKL. The CDR3 spells CASSQEKYQSSYNEQFF. CDR3 DNA: TGCGCCAGCAGCCAAGAAAAATACCAAAGCTCCTACAATGAGCAGTTCTTC.

The sample holds many counts of this clonotype. The rearrangement joins TRBV29-1 to TRBJ1-1; D unclear. V lost 4 bases and J 2 bases, leaving 11 bases between the germline ends. The CDR3 is 13 amino acids. CDR1 and CDR2 (germline): SQVTM, ANQGSEA. Here the CDR3 DNA reads TGCAGCGTTGGGGAGGGAACTAACACTGAAGCTTTCTTT. Its protein product is CSVGEGTNTEAFF.

The chain recombines TRBV7-8 with TRBJ1-2, with 10 bases matching TRBD1. Looked up from germline, CDR1 is SGHVS and CDR2 is FQNEAQ. The CDR3 is 15 amino acids. J was trimmed by 1 base and V by 3 bases; bases with no gene match: 2. In DNA form, the CDR3 reads TGTGCCAGCAGCTTGGGACAGGGGTATAACTATGGCTACACCTTC. It encodes CASSLGQGYNYGYTF.

This clonotype has at least ten counts. Here the CDR3 reads CASSTSPAGQGRYNEQFF. CDR3 in DNA: TGTGCCAGCAGCACTTCCCCAGCTGGACAGGGTAGATACAATGAGCAGTTCTTC. The chain has TRBV9 and TRBJ2-1; 8 nucleotides agree with TRBD1. The V gene end was trimmed by 4 bases and the J gene end by 4 bases; junction bases not matched to a gene: 16. The CDR3 is 18 residues long. CDR1 is SGDLS and CDR2 is YYNGEE in the germline V gene.

This clonotype was observed many times. The chain links TRBV20-1 to TRBJ1-2; 9 bases map to TRBD1. This CDR3 has 13 amino acids. The V segment lost 6 bases and the J segment 6 bases; nucleotides outside the gene matches: 8. Germline-derived CDR1 and CDR2 are DFQATT and SNEGSKA (reference sequence). The CDR3 nucleotides are TGCAGTGCCACGAGACAGGGGGACCATGGCTACACCTTC. It yields the protein CSATRQGDHGYTF.

This clonotype was observed many times. The J gene is TRBJ1-5, the V gene TRBV18; 12 bases are shared with TRBD1. Per the germline V gene, CDR1 is KGHSH and CDR2 is LQKENI. This CDR3 is 15 amino acids long. V lost 6 bases to trimming and J lost 7 bases; unmatched junction nucleotides: 7. CDR3 bases: TGTGCCAGCTCCCCCGGGACAGGGGGCTTACAGCCCCAGCATTTT. Amino acids: CASSPGTGGLQPQHF.